Below are 14 T cell receptor beta chains sequenced from a single sample in a study of shared clonotypes between healthy human individuals. Sequencing was performed with immunoSEQ multiplex PCR; in TCRdb, only in-frame clones are kept and a portion is missing. The repertoire holds about 600,000 clones, 95% to 98% seen once, with approximately 0.057% in the top ten. Source material: naive CD4+ T cells sorted from blood. Described subset: CD45RA+ positively selected. Source of these receptors: a woman aged 25 to 39 in good health.

The rearrangement joins TRBV11-2 to TRBJ1-4, with D uncertain. The germline V gene encodes CDR1 SGHAT and CDR2 FQNNGV. The length of the CDR3 is 15 residues. The ends were cut back, 2 bases at V and 5 bases at J, with 12 bases in the middle. DNA for the CDR3: TGTGCCAGCAGCTTAATACGGCAGGCAAATGAAAAACTGTTTTTT. Protein sequence: CASSLIRQANEKLFF.

The rearrangement links TRBV28 to TRBJ1-2; 10 positions match TRBD1. Germline CDR1 is MDHEN and CDR2 is SYDVKM. The junction had 1 base not matched to a gene; V was cut back by 8 bases and J by 4 bases. CDR3 length: 12 amino acids. DNA of the CDR3: TGTGCCAGCGGGACAGGGGCCTATGGCTACACCTTC. It specifies CASGTGAYGYTF.

The chain couples TRBV28 to TRBJ2-1, with D tentatively TRBD2 (5 bases). With 5 bases removed from V and 2 bases from J, the gap between germline ends came to 13 bases. The CDR3 is 15 amino acids. The V gene's germline CDR1 is MDHEN and CDR2 SYDVKM. CDR3 region: CASSPGEPTYNEQFF. The CDR3 DNA follows: TGTGCCAGCAGTCCCGGGGAACCCACCTACAATGAGCAGTTCTTC.

This sequence joins TRBV10-2 and TRBJ1-2, with TRBD1 matching 7 bases. The CDR3 is 15 amino acids. Germline CDR1 is WSHSY and CDR2 is SAAADI. V dropped 2 bases and J dropped 8; count of bases not matched to a gene: 11. As DNA, the CDR3 is TGCGCCAGCAGTGAGACCGACAGGGAGCGTATAGGCTACACCTTC. Its translation is CASSETDRERIGYTF.

This clone showed up just once. The genes are TRBV9 and TRBJ2-1; TRBD1 is a possible D gene (5 bases). This CDR3 has 14 residues. V lost 4 bases, J lost 2 bases, and 10 bases lay in between. Germline CDR1 SGDLS, CDR2 YYNGEE. CDR3 region: CASSKRQTYNEQFF. The CDR3 DNA reads as TGTGCCAGCAGCAAGCGACAGACCTACAATGAGCAGTTCTTC.

The chain joins TRBV27 to TRBJ1-1, with D tentatively TRBD1 (5 bases). CDR1 MNHEY and CDR2 SMNVEV come from the germline V gene (reference sequence). The germline V and J ends were trimmed by 5 bases and 3 bases, with 13 bases remaining between them. The length of the CDR3 is 14 residues. The CDR3 bases are TGTGCCAGCAGTGAGGGGACGGGTTACACTGAAGCTTTCTTT. This sequence encodes CASSEGTGYTEAFF.

This chain joins TRBV4-2 and TRBJ2-3; TRBD2 matches at 8 bases. The CDR3 runs to 19 residues. Germline values: CDR1 LGHNA, CDR2 YNFKEQ. V shed 4 bases and J 3 bases; nucleotides not matched to a gene: 18. The chain's CDR3 is CASSPLGTSGLKGTDTQYF. CDR3 coding DNA: TGTGCCAGCAGCCCCCTTGGAACTAGCGGTCTTAAAGGGACAGATACGCAGTATTTT.

This clone was detected only a few times. The CDR3 loop reads CASSYTGSGNTEAFF. The CDR3 coding sequence is TGTGCCAGCAGTTACACAGGATCGGGGAACACTGAAGCTTTCTTT. V usage is TRBV28 and J usage is TRBJ1-1; a possible D gene is TRBD1 (5 bases). This CDR3 is 15 amino acids long. The germline V and J ends were trimmed by 4 bases and 1 base, with 13 bases remaining between them. Per the germline V gene, CDR1 is MDHEN and CDR2 is SYDVKM.

The rearrangement links TRBV25-1 to TRBJ1-2; 9 nucleotides agree with TRBD1. The germline gives CDR1 MGHDK, CDR2 SYGVNS. With V trimmed by 8 bases and J by 1 base, 14 bases remained unmatched. This CDR3 has 17 residues. The CDR3 is CASLQRGDRALNYGYTF. The CDR3 region has the DNA TGTGCCAGCCTTCAGAGGGGGGACAGGGCCCTTAACTATGGCTACACCTTC.

J is TRBJ2-1 and V is TRBV28; 9 positions match TRBD1. Germline V CDR1 and CDR2: MDHEN, SYDVKM. The CDR3 extends over 14 amino acids. J was trimmed by 7 bases and V by 7 bases; bases with no gene match: 8. The CDR3 region has the DNA TGTGCCAGCACCCCGACAGGGGGTGGGAATGAGCAGTTCTTC. This encodes CASTPTGGGNEQFF.

The J gene is TRBJ2-3, the V gene TRBV6-1, with no clear D. Germline CDR1 reads MNHNS; CDR2 reads SASEGT. The CDR3 length is 12 residues. V lost 2 bases, J lost 8 bases, and 8 bases lay in between. In nucleotides, the CDR3 is TGTGCCAGCAGTGAATGGAATCCTACGCAGTATTTT. This gives the protein CASSEWNPTQYF.

The count of this clone is one. The J gene is TRBJ2-3, the V gene TRBV25-1; D is unresolved. Germline V gene data show CDR1 as MGHDK and CDR2 as SYGVNS. Trimming stripped 2 bases from V and 3 bases from J, with 6 bases between. CDR3 length: 13 residues. CDR3 loop: CASSETGTDTQYF. CDR3 DNA: TGTGCCAGCAGTGAAACGGGTACAGATACGCAGTATTTT.

V gene TRBV7-2 combines with J gene TRBJ1-2; 8 bases align to TRBD1. There are 13 residues in the CDR3. Germline V gene sequence: CDR1 SGHTA, CDR2 FQGNSA. V trimming: 5 bases; J trimming: 4 bases; junction bases outside the gene matches: 3. CDR3: CASSIDRGYGYTF. Written as DNA, the CDR3 is TGTGCCAGCAGCATTGACAGGGGCTATGGCTACACCTTC.

This chain links TRBV28 with TRBJ2-2; 7 bases fit TRBD1. Per germline, CDR1 MDHEN and CDR2 SYDVKM. Germline trimming cut 5 bases from V and 6 bases from J; bases unmatched to any gene: 9. This CDR3 region has 15 residues. This CDR3 reads CASSPPGQYAGELFF. The CDR3 region has the DNA TGTGCCAGCAGTCCTCCGGGACAGTACGCCGGGGAGCTGTTTTTT.